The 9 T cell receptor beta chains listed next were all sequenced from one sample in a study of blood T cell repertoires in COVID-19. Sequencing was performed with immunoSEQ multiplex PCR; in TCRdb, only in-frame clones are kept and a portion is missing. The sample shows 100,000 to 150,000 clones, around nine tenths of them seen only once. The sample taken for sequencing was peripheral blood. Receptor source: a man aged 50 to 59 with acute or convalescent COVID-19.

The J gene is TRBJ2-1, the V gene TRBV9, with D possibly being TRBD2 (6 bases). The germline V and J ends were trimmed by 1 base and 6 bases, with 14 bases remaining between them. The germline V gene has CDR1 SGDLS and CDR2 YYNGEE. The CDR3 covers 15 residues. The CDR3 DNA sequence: TGTGCCAGCAGCGTACCCCTGGGGGGTTCCAATGAGCAGTTCTTC. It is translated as CASSVPLGGSNEQFF.

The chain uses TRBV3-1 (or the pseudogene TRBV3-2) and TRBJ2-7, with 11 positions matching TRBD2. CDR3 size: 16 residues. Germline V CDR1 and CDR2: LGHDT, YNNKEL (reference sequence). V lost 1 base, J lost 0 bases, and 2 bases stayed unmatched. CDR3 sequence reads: CASSQVGTSGSYEQYF. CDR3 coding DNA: TGTGCCAGCAGCCAAGTTGGGACTAGCGGCTCCTACGAGCAGTACTTC.

DNA for the CDR3: TGTGCCATCAGTGACACCAAAAGAGGGTCCGGGAGGGAGCTGTTTTTT. Residues: CAISDTKRGSGRELFF. The chain combines TRBV10-3 with TRBJ2-2; the D gene is possibly TRBD2 (5 bases). The CDR3 is 16 amino acids. Trimming took 3 bases from V and 9 from J, leaving 20 bases between them. Germline V CDR1 and CDR2: ENHRY, SYGVKD.

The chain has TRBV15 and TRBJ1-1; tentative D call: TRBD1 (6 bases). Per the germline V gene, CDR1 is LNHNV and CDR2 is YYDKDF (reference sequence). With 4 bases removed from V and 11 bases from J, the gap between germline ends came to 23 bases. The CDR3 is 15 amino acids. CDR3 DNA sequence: TGTGCCACCAGCAATGAAAATCCAAGGCCGACAGGCGCTTTCTTT. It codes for CATSNENPRPTGAFF.

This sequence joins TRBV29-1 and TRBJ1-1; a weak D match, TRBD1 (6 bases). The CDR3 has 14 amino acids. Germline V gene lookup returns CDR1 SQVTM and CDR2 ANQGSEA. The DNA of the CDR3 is TGCAGTTCGACCGGGGGGCCAACGAACACTGAAGCTTTCTTT. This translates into CSSTGGPTNTEAFF.

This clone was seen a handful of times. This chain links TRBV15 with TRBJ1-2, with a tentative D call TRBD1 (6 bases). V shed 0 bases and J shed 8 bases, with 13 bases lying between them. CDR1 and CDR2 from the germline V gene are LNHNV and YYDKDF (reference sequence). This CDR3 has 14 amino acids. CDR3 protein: CATSRETGWRGYTF. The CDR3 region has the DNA TGTGCCACCAGCAGAGAAACAGGGTGGCGGGGCTACACCTTC.

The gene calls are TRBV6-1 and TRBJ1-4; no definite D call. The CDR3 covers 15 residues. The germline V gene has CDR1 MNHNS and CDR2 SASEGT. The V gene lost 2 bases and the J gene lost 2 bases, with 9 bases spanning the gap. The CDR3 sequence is CASSETIYTNEKLFF. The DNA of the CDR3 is TGTGCCAGCAGTGAAACGATCTATACTAATGAAAAACTGTTTTTT.

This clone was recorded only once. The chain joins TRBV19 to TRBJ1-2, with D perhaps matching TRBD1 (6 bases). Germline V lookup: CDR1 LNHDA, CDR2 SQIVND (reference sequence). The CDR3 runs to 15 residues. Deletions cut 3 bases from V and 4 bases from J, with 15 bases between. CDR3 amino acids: CASSMGQGKVYGYTF. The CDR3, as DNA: TGTGCCAGTAGTATGGGTCAGGGGAAAGTCTATGGCTACACCTTC.

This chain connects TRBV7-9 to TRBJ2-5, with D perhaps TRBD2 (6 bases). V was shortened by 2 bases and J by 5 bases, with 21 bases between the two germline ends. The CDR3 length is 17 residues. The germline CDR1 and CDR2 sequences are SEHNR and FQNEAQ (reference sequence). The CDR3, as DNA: TGTGCCAGCAGCTTAAGTGGGAGGAGTCTTTATATGGAGACCCAGTACTTC. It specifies CASSLSGRSLYMETQYF.